The entry that follows covers one T cell receptor beta chain sequence. The target antigen is unknown. These data come from a study of cytomegalovirus exposure and HLA in healthy donors. Study at large: Among roughly 180 million T cells, an earlier analysis found 95 million to 140 million unique TCR beta sequences.

Study findings and constraints: Presence/absence analyses supposed approximately even sequencing depth among donors. For most TCR beta V segments, an earlier analysis put the productive rate at about 87% or about 30% of the time. The authors enumerated 150 to 200 TCR beta chains as linked to cytomegalovirus.

The junction had 1 base not matched to a gene; V was cut back by 2 bases and J by 2 bases. CDR3 length: 15 amino acids. The germline V gene encodes CDR1 SGDLS and CDR2 YYNGEE. The PCR used 60 Vbeta and 13 Jbeta primers. Measured with immunoSEQ multiplex PCR; TCRdb has only the in-frame clones, and not every one. The profile shows fewer than 200,000 clones, around 77% of them singletons. The sequenced material came from PBMCs. The chain uses TRBV9 and TRBJ2-7; the match to TRBD2 covers 13 bases. The clonotype comes from a man in his 60s in good health and CMV-seronegative. The CDR3 loop reads CASSVTSGGPYEQYF. The CDR3 DNA sequence: TGTGCCAGCAGCGTGACTAGCGGGGGGCCCTACGAGCAGTACTTC.